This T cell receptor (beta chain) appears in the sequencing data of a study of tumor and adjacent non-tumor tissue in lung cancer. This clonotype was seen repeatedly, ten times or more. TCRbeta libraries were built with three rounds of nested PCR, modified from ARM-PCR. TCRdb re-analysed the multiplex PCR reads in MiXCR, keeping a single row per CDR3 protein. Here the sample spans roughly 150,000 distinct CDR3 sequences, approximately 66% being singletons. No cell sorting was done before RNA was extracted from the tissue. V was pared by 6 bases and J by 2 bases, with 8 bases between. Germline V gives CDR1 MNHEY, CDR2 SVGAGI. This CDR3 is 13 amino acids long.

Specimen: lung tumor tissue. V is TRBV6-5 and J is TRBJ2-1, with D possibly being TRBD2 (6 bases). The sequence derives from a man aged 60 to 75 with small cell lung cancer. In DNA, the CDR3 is TGTGCCAGCAGACTAGCCCCCTACAATGAGCAGTTCTTC. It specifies CASRLAPYNEQFF.